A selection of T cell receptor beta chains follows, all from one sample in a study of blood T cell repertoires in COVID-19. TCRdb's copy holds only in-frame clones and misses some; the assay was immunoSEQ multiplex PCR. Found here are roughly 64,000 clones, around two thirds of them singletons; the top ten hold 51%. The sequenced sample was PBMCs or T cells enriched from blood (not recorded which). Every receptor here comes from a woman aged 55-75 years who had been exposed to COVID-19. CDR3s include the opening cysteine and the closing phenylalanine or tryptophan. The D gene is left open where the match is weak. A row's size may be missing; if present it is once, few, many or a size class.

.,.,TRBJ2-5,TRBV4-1,TGCGCCAGCAGCCAAGATAGGCTGGAGACGTACCAAGAGACCCAGTACTTC,CASSQDRLETYQETQYF
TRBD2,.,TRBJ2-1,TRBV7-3,TGTGCCAGCAGCTCCAGGGGGGGACTAGCCCTTGGAGAGCAGTTCTTC,CASSSRGGLALGEQFF
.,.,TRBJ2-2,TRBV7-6,TGTGCTAGCAGCTTAGATCCGGGTGCGAACACCGGGGAGCTGTTTTTT,CASSLDPGANTGELFF
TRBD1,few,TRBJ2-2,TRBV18,TGTGCCAGCTCATCGGACAGGGCCCTCACCGGGGAGCTGTTTTTT,CASSSDRALTGELFF
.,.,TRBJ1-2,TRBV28,TGTGCCAGCAGTTTTAGTGGTGGCTACACCTTC,CASSFSGGYTF
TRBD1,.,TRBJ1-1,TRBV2,TGTGCCAGCAGAGTGACAGGGTTGGGTGAAGCTTTCTTT,CASRVTGLGEAFF
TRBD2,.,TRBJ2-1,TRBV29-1,TGCAGCGTCCACCTTCTAGCGGGAGGCTACAATGAGCAGTTCTTC,CSVHLLAGGYNEQFF
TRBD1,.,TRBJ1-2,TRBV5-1,TGCGCCAGCAGCTTAGGGACAGCTAACTATGGCTACACCTTC,CASSLGTANYGYTF
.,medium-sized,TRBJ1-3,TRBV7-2,TGTGCCAGCAGCCAACAGGGAGGGGACACCATATATTTT,CASSQQGGDTIYF
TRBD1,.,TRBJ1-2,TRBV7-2,TGTGCCAGCAGCTTAGTTCCAGTTAGGCAGGGGGAAGAAGGCTACACCTTC,CASSLVPVRQGEEGYTF
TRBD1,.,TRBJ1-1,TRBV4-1,TGCGCCAGCAGCCAGGGGGACAGGGGAGGTGCTTTCTTT,CASSQGDRGGAFF
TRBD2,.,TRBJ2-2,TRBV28,TGTGCCAGCAGTTCTCTGGGGCTAGCGGGAGTTCAGTACACCGGGGAGCTGTTTTTT,CASSSLGLAGVQYTGELFF
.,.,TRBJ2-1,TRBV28,TGTGCCAGCAGTTTTACTTCTCACTCGTTCTTC,CASSFTSHSFF
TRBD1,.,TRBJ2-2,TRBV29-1,TGCAGCGTCAGGACAGGGGGCGGGCAAGGCGGGGAGCTGTTTTTT,CSVRTGGGQGGELFF
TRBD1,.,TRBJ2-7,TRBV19,TGTGCCAGTAGGACGGACAGGCGCTCGTACGAGCAGTACTTC,CASRTDRRSYEQYF
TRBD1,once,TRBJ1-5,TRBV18,TGTGCCAGCTCACGGGACAGGGGCCCAAGGCCCCAGCATTTT,CASSRDRGPRPQHF
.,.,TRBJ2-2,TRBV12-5,TGTGCTAGTGGTTTATGGCCTCCCGGGGAGCTGTTTTTT,CASGLWPPGELFF
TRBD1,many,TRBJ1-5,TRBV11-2,TGTGCCAGCAGCTTAGGACAGGGGAGCAATCAGCCCCAGCATTTT,CASSLGQGSNQPQHF
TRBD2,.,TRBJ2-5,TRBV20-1,TGCAGTGCTAGTATCACTAGCGGCAAAGAGACCCAGTACTTC,CSASITSGKETQYF
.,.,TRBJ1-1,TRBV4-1,TGCGCCAGCAGCCAGGGGGGGATCAGTCACACTGAAGCTTTCTTT,CASSQGGISHTEAFF
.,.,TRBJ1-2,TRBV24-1,TGTGCCACCAGTGATTTTTCTGTGAACTATGGCTACACCTTC,CATSDFSVNYGYTF
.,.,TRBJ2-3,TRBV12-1,TGTGCCAGCAGCTTTGGGGGGGGACAGGGGAAGAACAGCACAGATACGCAGTATTTT,CASSFGGGQGKNSTDTQYF
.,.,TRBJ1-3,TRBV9,TGTGCCAGCAGCGGCTTTGACCCCGGGGGAAACACCATATATTTT,CASSGFDPGGNTIYF
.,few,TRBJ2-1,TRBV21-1,TGTGCCAGCAGCACCAGGGACAATGAGCAGTTCTTC,CASSTRDNEQFF
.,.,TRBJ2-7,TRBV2,TGTGCCAGCAGTGTGAATAGCGGTACCTACGAGCAGTACTTC,CASSVNSGTYEQYF
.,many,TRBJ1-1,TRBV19,TGTGCCAGTAGTACCCCGGGACAAAAGAACACTGAAGCTTTCTTT,CASSTPGQKNTEAFF
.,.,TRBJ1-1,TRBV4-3,TGCGCCAGCAGCCAGGCAGGGGTCACTGAAGCTTTCTTT,CASSQAGVTEAFF
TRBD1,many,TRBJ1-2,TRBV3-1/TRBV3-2,TGTGCCAGCAGCCCCAGACAGGGTTCTAACTATGGCTACACCTTC,CASSPRQGSNYGYTF
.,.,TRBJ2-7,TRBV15,TGTGCCACCAGCTCATACAGGGGGGGAGACGAGCAGTACTTC,CATSSYRGGDEQYF
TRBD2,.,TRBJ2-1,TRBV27,TGTGCCAGCAGTCCCTTAGTGGCGGGAGGCCCCAATGAGCAGTTCTTC,CASSPLVAGGPNEQFF
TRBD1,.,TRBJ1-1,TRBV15,TGTGCCACCAGCAGAGGGGACAGGGGTTGGGTGGCTGAAGCTTTCTTT,CATSRGDRGWVAEAFF
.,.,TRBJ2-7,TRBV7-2,TGTGCCAGCAGCTTAGGTCTCCGGAGGGAGCAGTACTTC,CASSLGLRREQYF
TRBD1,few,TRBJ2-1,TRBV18,TGTGCCAGCTCACTTCAACAGGGGCCAAGGGAGCAGTTCTTC,CASSLQQGPREQFF
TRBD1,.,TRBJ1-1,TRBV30,TGTGCCTGGAGTGTAACGACAGGGGCTGAAGCTTTCTTT,CAWSVTTGAEAFF
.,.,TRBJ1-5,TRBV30,TGTGCCTGGAGACGGTCCGATCAGCCCCAGCATTTT,CAWRRSDQPQHF
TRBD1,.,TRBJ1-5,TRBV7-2,TGTGCCAGCAGCTTAGGGACAGGGGCACAGCCCCAGCATTTT,CASSLGTGAQPQHF
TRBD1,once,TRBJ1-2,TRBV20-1,TGCAGTGCTGAGGGGGCGATTGGCTACACCTTC,CSAEGAIGYTF
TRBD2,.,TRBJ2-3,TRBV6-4,TGTGCCAGCAGACCACGCGGGACTAGCGTCGGTACAGATACGCAGTATTTT,CASRPRGTSVGTDTQYF
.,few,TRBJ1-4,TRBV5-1,TGCGCCAGCAGCTGGGGAGAGTTTAATGAAAAACTGTTTTTT,CASSWGEFNEKLFF
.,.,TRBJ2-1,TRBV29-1,TGCAGCGACGAGGCCGGGACTCAGCAGTTCTTC,CSDEAGTQQFF
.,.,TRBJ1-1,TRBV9,TGTGCCAGCAGCGCACAGGGAAACACTGAAGCTTTCTTT,CASSAQGNTEAFF
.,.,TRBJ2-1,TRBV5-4,TGTGCCAGCAGCTTGGCCGCGGGTGAATACAATGAGCAGTTCTTC,CASSLAAGEYNEQFF
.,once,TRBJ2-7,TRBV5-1,TGCGCCAGCAGCTTGGAAGTCGGTTCCTACGAGCAGTACTTC,CASSLEVGSYEQYF
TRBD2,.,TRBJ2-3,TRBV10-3,TGTGCCATCAGTGGTATACTAGCGGGGGTTCCTAGCACAGATACGCAGTATTTT,CAISGILAGVPSTDTQYF
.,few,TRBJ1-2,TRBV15,TGTGCCACCAGCAGAGATTTGGGAGGACGGGGGGTCACCTTC,CATSRDLGGRGVTF
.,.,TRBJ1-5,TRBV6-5,TGTGCCAGCAGTTACACAGATAGCAATCAGCCCCAGCATTTT,CASSYTDSNQPQHF
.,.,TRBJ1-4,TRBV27,TGTGCCAGCAGTTTATCGATGGGCGGGAGGGATAGGCTGTTTTTT,CASSLSMGGRDRLFF
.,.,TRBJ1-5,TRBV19,TGTGCCAGTAGTTTATCCGGGACAACACTTAGCAATCAGCCCCAGCATTTT,CASSLSGTTLSNQPQHF
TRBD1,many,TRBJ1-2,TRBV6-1,TGTGCCACCTCACAGGGGAACTATGGCTACACCTTC,CATSQGNYGYTF
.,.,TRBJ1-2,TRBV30,TGTGCCTGGAGCGCCGGGGGAGGCTACACCTTC,CAWSAGGGYTF
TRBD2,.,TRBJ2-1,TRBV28,TGTGCCAGCAACCGGGAGGCATACAATGAGCAGTTCTTC,CASNREAYNEQFF
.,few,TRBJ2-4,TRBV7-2,TGTGCCAGCAGCTTATCAACAGGACCTCCAAACATTCAGTACTTC,CASSLSTGPPNIQYF
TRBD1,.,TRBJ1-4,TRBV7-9,TGTGCCAGCAGCCCACAGGGGGCGGTCGAAAAACTGTTTTTT,CASSPQGAVEKLFF
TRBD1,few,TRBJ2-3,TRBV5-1,TGCGCCAGCAGCTGGGGGGACAGGGGTACAGATACGCAGTATTTT,CASSWGDRGTDTQYF